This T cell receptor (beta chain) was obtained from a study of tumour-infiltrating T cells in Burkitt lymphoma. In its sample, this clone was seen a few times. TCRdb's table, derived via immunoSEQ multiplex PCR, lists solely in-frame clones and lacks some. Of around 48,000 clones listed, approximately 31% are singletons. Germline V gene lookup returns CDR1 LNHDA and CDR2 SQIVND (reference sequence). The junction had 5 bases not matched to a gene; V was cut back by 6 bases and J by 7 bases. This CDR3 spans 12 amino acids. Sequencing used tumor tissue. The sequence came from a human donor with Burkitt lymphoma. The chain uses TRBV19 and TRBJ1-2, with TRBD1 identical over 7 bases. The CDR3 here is CASRQGRTGYTF. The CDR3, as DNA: TGTGCCAGTAGACAGGGGAGAACTGGCTACACCTTC.